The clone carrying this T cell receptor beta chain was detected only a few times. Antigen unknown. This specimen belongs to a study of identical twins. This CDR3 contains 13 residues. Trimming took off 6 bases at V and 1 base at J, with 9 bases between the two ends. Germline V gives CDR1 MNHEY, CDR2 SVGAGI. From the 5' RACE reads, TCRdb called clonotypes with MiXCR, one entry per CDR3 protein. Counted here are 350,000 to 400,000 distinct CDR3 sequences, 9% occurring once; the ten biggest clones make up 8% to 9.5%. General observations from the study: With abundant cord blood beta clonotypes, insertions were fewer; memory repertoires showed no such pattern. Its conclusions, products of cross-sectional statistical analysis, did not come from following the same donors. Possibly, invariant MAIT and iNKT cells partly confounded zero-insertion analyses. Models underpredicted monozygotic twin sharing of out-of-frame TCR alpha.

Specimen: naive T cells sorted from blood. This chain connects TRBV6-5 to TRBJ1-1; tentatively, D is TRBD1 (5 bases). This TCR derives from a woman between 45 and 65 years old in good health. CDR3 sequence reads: CASRRGGNTEAFF. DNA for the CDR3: TGTGCCAGCAGGAGGGGCGGGAACACTGAAGCTTTCTTT.